This T cell receptor (beta chain) was recorded in a study of blood T cell repertoires in COVID-19. About the research overall: Acute and convalescent COVID-19 samples came from the United States, Italy and Spain. The cDNA or gDNA used as material had been derived from T cells, B-cell-depleted T cells, or PBMCs.

By frequency in the sample, this clone is medium-sized. In the source study's methods: How many nucleated cells were present was estimated from reference gene primer amplification. Measured with immunoSEQ multiplex PCR; TCRdb has only the in-frame clones, and not every one. Clonal size and the V and J genes are those of that table, whereas D and trimming came from the DNA. The sample lists roughly 40,000 clones, 88% occurring once. The CDR3 is 11 amino acids. Germline V CDR1 and CDR2: DFQATT, SNEGSKA (reference sequence). The junction had 1 base not matched to a gene; V was cut back by 5 bases and J by 4 bases.

The TCR comes from a woman aged 40 to 49 with acute or convalescent COVID-19. Sequencing input: peripheral blood. The chain couples TRBV20-1 to TRBJ1-2, with TRBD1 identical over 7 bases. CDR3 sequence (DNA): TGCAGTGCTGGGGACAGCTATGGCTACACCTTC. It encodes CSAGDSYGYTF.